The clone carrying this TCR beta chain counts as medium-sized (0.01 to 0.1%). Its antigen is currently unknown. These data belong to a study of glioma-infiltrating T cells. Points from the study as a whole: Non-neoplastic patients had below-expected tissue-blood divergence, while all gliomas exceeded expectation. Only very few CDR3 sequences appeared in both tissue and blood.

V lost 5 bases, J lost 0 bases, and 11 bases lay in between. The CDR3 covers 13 residues. CDR1 and CDR2 from the germline V gene are DFQATT and SNEGSKA (reference sequence). TCR alpha and beta CDR3 regions were amplified from RNA using iRepertoire nested multiplex PCR. One-step reverse transcription and amplification started from approximately 100-400 ng of tissue mRNA or PBMC total RNA. A single record per CDR3 protein comes from TCRdb applying MiXCR to the multiplex PCR reads. The data contain about 3,200 distinct CDR3 sequences, around 45% of them singletons. This sequence joins TRBV20-1 and TRBJ2-7; D uncertain. This receptor was taken from a human donor with low-grade glioma or glioblastoma, undergoing nonglioma brain surgery, or in good health (not recorded which). The material sequenced was glioma tissue, nonneoplastic brain tissue, or PBMCs (not recorded which). The chain's CDR3 is CSAQHFTSYEQYF. Written as DNA, the CDR3 is TGCAGTGCTCAGCATTTTACCTCCTACGAGCAGTACTTC.